What follows describes a single T cell receptor beta chain. The data are from a study of T cell changes during pregnancy in multiple sclerosis. Trimming cost V 4 bases and J 5 bases; bases outside gene matches: 21. CDR3 size: 20 residues. Germline V lookup: CDR1 SGHKS, CDR2 YYEKEE (reference sequence). The data were produced by immunoSEQ multiplex PCR, yet TCRdb's version contains in-frame clones alone and is incomplete. Seen here are under 70,000 clones, roughly nine tenths observed once, and the top ten hold about 0.8%. The source material was CD4+ T cells from peripheral blood mononuclear cells, sampled in the first trimester of pregnancy. The V call is TRBV5-5, the J call TRBJ2-2; TRBD1 matches at 9 bases. The TCR comes from a female donor with multiple sclerosis, enrolled in a pregnancy study. As DNA, the CDR3 is TGTGCCAGCAGCCTGTCCGGACAGGGGATTAGGATCTGGAAAACCGGGGAGCTGTTTTTT. Translation gives CASSLSGQGIRIWKTGELFF.